This TCR beta chain was found in a study of CD8 T cells in Susac syndrome. The CDR3 sequence is 17 residues long. The ends lost 0 bases at V and 4 bases at J; junction bases unmatched: 5. Per the germline V gene, CDR1 is KGHDR and CDR2 is SFDVKD. The authors sequenced TCR beta from blood CD8+ and CD4+ T cells. Isolation of CD8+ and CD4+ T cells was performed negatively, whereas enrichment of TEMRA cells was done by FACS. Random hexamers primed reverse transcription of about 0.5 to 1 ug RNA. Amplification of the TCR beta CDR3 was carried out by immunoSEQ multiplex PCR, which spanned a total of 54 Vbeta and 13 Jbeta segments. Via MiXCR, TCRdb re-called the immunoSEQ multiplex PCR reads, giving one row per CDR3 protein. In the table there are about 120,000 distinct CDR3 sequences, around nine tenths of which are singletons.

The receptor was isolated from a human donor in good health. The chain carries TRBV24-1 and TRBJ1-5, with 10 bases fitting TRBD1. The specimen sequenced was CD4+ T cells from PBMCs. In DNA form, the CDR3 reads TGTGCCACCAGTGATTTGCGTGGACAGGGGGGAAATCAGCCCCAGCATTTT. Protein: CATSDLRGQGGNQPQHF.